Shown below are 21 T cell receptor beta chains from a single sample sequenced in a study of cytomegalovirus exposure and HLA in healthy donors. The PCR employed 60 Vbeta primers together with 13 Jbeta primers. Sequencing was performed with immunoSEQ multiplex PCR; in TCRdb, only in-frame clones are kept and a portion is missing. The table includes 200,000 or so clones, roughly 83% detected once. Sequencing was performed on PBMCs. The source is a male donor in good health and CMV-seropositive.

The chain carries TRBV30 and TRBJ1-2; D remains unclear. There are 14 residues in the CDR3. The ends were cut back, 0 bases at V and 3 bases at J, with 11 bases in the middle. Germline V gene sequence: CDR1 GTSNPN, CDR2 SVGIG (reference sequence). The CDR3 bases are TGTGCCTGGAGTGTACCTGGGGAGCACTATGGCTACACCTTC. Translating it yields CAWSVPGEHYGYTF.

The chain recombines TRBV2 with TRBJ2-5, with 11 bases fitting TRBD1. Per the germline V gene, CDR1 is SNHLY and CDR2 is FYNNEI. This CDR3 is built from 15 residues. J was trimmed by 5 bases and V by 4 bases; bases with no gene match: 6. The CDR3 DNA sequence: TGTGCCAGCAGTGTGCGGACAGGGGGCGGGGAGACCCAGTACTTC. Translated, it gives CASSVRTGGGETQYF.

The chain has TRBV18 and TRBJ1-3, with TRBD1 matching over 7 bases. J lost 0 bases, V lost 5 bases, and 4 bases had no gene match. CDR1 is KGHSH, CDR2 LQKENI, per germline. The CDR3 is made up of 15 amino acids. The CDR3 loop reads CASSEGAISGNTIYF. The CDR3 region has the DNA TGTGCCAGCTCAGAGGGGGCTATCTCTGGAAACACCATATATTTT.

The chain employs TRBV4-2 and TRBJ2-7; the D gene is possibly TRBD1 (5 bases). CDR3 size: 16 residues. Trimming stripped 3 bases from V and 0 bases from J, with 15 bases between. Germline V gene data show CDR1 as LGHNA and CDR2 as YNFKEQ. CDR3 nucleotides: TGTGCCAGCAGCCAGGAAAACAGGATCGGCTCCTACGAGCAGTACTTC. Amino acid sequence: CASSQENRIGSYEQYF.

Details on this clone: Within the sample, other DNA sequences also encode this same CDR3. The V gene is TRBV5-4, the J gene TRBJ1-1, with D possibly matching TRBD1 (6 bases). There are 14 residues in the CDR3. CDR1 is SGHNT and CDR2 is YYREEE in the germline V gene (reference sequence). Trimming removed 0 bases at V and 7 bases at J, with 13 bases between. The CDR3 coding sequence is TGTGCCAGCAGCTTGGCCGGGGGGGCGGGTGAAGCTTTCTTT. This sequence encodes CASSLAGGAGEAFF.

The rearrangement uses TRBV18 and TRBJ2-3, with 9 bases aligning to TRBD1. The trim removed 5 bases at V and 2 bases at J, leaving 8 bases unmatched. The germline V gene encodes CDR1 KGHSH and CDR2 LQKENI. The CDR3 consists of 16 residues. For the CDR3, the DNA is TGTGCCAGCTCAGGACGGACAGGGGACATCACAGATACGCAGTATTTT. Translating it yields CASSGRTGDITDTQYF.

The CDR3 protein is CASSEYRSSYEQYF. CDR3 bases: TGTGCCAGCAGTGAGTACAGGAGCTCCTACGAGCAGTACTTC. V and J are TRBV2 and TRBJ2-7, with D maybe TRBD1 (5 bases). Deletions cut 3 bases from V and 0 bases from J, with 9 bases between. The germline CDR1 and CDR2 sequences are SNHLY and FYNNEI. The CDR3 contains 14 residues.

DNA for the CDR3: TGCAGCGTCCGCCGGGACTCCACCGGGGAGCTGTTTTTT. Protein: CSVRRDSTGELFF. V gene TRBV29-1 combines with J gene TRBJ2-2; D possibly corresponds to TRBD2 (6 bases). This CDR3 contains 13 residues. Germline CDR1 SQVTM, CDR2 ANQGSEA. Trimming cost V 6 bases and J 4 bases, with 12 bases left between them.

As DNA, the CDR3 is TGTGCCAGCAGCTTAGGGGGGCGGGGGGCGGCCGGGGAGCTGTTTTTT. Encoded protein: CASSLGGRGAAGELFF. This sequence joins TRBV7-2 and TRBJ2-2; 8 nucleotides line up with TRBD2. CDR1 SGHTA and CDR2 FQGNSA come from the germline V gene. This CDR3 contains 16 residues. V trimming: 1 base; J trimming: 6 bases; junction bases outside the gene matches: 7.

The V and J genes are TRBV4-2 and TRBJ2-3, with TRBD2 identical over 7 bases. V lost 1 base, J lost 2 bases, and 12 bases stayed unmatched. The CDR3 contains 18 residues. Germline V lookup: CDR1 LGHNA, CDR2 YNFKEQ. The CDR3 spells CASSQGPLGAGNTDTQYF. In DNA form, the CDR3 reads TGTGCCAGCAGCCAAGGCCCCCTTGGAGCGGGAAACACAGATACGCAGTATTTT.

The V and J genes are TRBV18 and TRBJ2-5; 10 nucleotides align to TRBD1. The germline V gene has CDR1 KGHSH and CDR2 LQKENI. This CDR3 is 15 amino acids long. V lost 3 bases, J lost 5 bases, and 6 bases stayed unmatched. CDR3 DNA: TGTGCCAGCTCACCCCTGACAGGGGGCTGGGAGACCCAGTACTTC. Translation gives CASSPLTGGWETQYF.

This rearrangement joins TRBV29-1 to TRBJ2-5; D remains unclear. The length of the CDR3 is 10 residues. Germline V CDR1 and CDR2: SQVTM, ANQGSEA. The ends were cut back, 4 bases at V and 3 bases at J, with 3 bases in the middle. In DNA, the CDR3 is TGCAGCGTTGGAGAAGAGACCCAGTACTTC. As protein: CSVGEETQYF.

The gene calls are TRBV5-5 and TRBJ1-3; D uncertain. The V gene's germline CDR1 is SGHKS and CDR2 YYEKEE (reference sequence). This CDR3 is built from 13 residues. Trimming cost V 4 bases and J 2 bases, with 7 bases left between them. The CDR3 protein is CASSPAAGNTIYF. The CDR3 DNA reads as TGTGCCAGCAGCCCCGCGGCTGGAAACACCATATATTTT.

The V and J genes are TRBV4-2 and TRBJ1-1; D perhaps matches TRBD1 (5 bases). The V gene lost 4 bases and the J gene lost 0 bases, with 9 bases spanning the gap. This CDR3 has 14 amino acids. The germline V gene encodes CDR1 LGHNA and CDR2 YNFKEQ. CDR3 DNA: TGTGCCAGCAGCCCGGGGGACTTGAACACTGAAGCTTTCTTT. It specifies CASSPGDLNTEAFF.

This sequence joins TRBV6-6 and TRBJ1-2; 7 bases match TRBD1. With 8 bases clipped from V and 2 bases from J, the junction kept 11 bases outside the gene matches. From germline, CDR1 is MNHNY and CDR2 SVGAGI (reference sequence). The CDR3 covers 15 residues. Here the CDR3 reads CASGDYRGLNYGYTF. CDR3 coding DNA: TGTGCCAGCGGAGATTACAGGGGCCTCAACTATGGCTACACCTTC.

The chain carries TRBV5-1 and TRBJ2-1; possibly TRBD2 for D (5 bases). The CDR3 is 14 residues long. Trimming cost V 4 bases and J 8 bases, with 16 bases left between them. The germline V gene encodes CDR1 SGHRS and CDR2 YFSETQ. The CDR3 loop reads CASSPGVVVDEQFF. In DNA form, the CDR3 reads TGCGCCAGCAGCCCCGGGGTAGTGGTCGATGAGCAGTTCTTC.

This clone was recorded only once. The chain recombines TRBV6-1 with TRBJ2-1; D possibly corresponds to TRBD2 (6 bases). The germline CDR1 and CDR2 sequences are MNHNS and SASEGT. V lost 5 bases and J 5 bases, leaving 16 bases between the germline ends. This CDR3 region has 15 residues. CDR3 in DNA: TGTGCCAGCAGTCCACCCGGGCGGGACCACAATGAGCAGTTCTTC. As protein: CASSPPGRDHNEQFF.

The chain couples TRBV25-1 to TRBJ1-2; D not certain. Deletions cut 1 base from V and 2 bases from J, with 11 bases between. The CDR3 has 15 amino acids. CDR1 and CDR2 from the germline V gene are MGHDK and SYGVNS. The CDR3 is CASSEWLSGNYGYTF. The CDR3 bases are TGTGCCAGCAGTGAATGGTTGTCGGGGAACTATGGCTACACCTTC.

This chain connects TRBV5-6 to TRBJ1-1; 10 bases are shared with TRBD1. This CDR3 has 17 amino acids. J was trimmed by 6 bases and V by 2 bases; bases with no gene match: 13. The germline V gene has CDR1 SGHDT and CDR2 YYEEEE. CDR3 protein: CASSLGTGDSFGAEAFF. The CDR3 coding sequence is TGTGCCAGCAGCTTAGGGACAGGGGATTCTTTTGGCGCTGAAGCTTTCTTT.

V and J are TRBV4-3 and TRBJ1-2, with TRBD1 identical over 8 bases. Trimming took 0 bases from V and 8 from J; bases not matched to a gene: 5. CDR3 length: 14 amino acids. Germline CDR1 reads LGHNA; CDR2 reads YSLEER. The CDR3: CASSQDNRGRGYTF. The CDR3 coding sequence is TGCGCCAGCAGCCAAGATAACAGGGGGAGAGGCTACACCTTC.

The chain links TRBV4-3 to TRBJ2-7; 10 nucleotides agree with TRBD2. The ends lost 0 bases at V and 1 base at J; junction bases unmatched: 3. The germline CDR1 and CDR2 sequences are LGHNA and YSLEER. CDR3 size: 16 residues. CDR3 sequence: CASSQDASGGSYEQYF. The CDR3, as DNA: TGCGCCAGCAGCCAAGATGCTAGCGGGGGATCCTACGAGCAGTACTTC.